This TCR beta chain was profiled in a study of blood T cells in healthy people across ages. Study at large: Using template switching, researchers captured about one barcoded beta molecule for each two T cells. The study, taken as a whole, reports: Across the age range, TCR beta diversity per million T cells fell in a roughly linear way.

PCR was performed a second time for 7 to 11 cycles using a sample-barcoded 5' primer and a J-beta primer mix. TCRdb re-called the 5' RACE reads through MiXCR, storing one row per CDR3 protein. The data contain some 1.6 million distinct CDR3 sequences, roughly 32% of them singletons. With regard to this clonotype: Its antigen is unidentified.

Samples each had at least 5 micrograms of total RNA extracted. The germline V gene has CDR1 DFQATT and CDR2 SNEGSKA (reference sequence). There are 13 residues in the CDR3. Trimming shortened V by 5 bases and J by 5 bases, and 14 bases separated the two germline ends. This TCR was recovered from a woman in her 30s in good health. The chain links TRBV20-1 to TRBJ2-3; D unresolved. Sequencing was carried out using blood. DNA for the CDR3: TGCAGTGCTCCCGGATCGCAAAAAGATACGCAGTATTTT. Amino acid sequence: CSAPGSQKDTQYF.